The entry below gives a single T cell receptor beta chain sequence along with its context. From germline, CDR1 is MNHEY and CDR2 SVGAGI. The CDR3 is 14 amino acids. The J segment lost 3 bases and the V segment lost 6 bases, leaving 5 bases of the junction unmatched. Seattle patients were enrolled during active infection and followed longitudinally. The data were obtained in a study of blood T cell repertoires in COVID-19. Study at large: COVID-19 samples, acute and convalescent, were from the United States, Italy and Spain. The cDNA or gDNA used as material had been derived from T cells, B-cell-depleted T cells, or PBMCs.

Per the study methods: Reference gene primer amplification gave nucleated cell count estimates. Data came from immunoSEQ multiplex PCR; TCRdb stores just in-frame clones and leaves some out. The V and J calls and the clone size are those of that table, but D and trimming were determined from the DNA. The sample contains about 250,000 clones, 65% to 90% of which appear only once. Material: peripheral blood. This TCR was sampled from a man aged 45-60 years with COVID-19, enrolled during active disease. The genes are TRBV6-5 and TRBJ2-1; TRBD1 agrees at 7 bases. The CDR3, as DNA: TGTGCCAGCAGACCGGGACAGAACTACAATGAGCAGTTCTTC. It yields the protein CASRPGQNYNEQFF.